These T cell receptor beta chains were read from a single sample in a study of a mutant IDH1 vaccine in newly diagnosed glioma. Their antigens are not known. Some clones are missing from TCRdb's copy, which holds only in-frame ones; the method was immunoSEQ multiplex PCR. The sample has tens of thousands of clones, roughly 76% seen once. The sample here was PBMCs, taken from a glioma patient whose treatment included an IDH1 peptide vaccine. The origin of the receptors is a man over 45 with glioma. Both conserved end residues are part of each CDR3. The order of the fields is J gene, clone size, V gene, CDR3 length, D gene, CDR3 DNA, CDR3 protein. The D gene is left open where the match is weak. Some rows mark clone size as missing; the rest say once, few, many or name a class of expanded clone.

>TRBJ2-7|-|TRBV5-6|15|-
TGTGCCAGCACCTGGGGACCCGGGCAAACCTACGAGCAGTACTTC
CASTWGPGQTYEQYF
>TRBJ2-7|-|TRBV27|13|-
TGTGCCAGCAGTTACTGGTTGGGGCGCGAGCAGTACTTC
CASSYWLGREQYF
>TRBJ2-7|once|TRBV6-1|14|TRBD2
TGTGCCAGCCGTGCGGGGGTAGCGGGCTACGAGCAGTACTTC
CASRAGVAGYEQYF
>TRBJ2-7|-|TRBV5-6|13|-
TGTGCCAGCAGTAAGAGCACCAACTACGAGCAGTACTTC
CASSKSTNYEQYF
>TRBJ2-3|once|TRBV6-5|10|-
TGTGCCAGCGGCTCATTTACGCAGTATTTT
CASGSFTQYF
>TRBJ2-3|-|TRBV9|16|-
TGTGCCAGCAGCTTAACTGGGGGGACCTCCACAGATACGCAGTATTTT
CASSLTGGTSTDTQYF
>TRBJ1-1|-|TRBV5-1|14|-
TGCGCCAGCAGCTTGGCCGAATTTCCGTCGGACGCTTTCTTT
CASSLAEFPSDAFF
>TRBJ2-1|once|TRBV6-1|14|TRBD1
TGTGCCAGCAGTCTAAGGGACAGGGATGGTGAGCAGTTCTTC
CASSLRDRDGEQFF
>TRBJ2-2|-|TRBV13|15|TRBD1
TGTGCCAGCAGGGACCCGGGACAGGGAACCGGGGAGCTGTTTTTT
CASRDPGQGTGELFF
>TRBJ2-1|-|TRBV7-6|13|-
TGTGCCAGCAGCTCCCGACAAGACAATGAGCAGTTCTTC
CASSSRQDNEQFF
>TRBJ2-5|-|TRBV7-8|13|-
TGTGCCAGCAGCTTGAGACCACAAGAGACCCAGTACTTC
CASSLRPQETQYF
>TRBJ1-2|few|TRBV18|12|-
TGTGCCAGCTCACGGGGTAACTATGGCTACACCTTC
CASSRGNYGYTF